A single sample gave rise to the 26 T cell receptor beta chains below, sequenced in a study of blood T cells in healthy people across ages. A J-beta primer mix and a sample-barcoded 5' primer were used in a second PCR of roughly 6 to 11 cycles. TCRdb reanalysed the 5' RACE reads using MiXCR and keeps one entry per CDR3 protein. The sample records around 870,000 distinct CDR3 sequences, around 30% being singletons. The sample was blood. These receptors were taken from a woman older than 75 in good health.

The CDR3 region is CASFGHIGAEAFF. CDR3 nucleotide sequence: TGTGCCAGCTTCGGACATATAGGGGCTGAAGCTTTCTTT. V gene TRBV7-9 combines with J gene TRBJ1-1; perhaps TRBD1 as D (5 bases). The CDR3 runs 13 residues. Trimming cost V 8 bases and J 6 bases, with 16 bases left between them. CDR1 and CDR2 from the germline V gene are SEHNR and FQNEAQ (reference sequence).

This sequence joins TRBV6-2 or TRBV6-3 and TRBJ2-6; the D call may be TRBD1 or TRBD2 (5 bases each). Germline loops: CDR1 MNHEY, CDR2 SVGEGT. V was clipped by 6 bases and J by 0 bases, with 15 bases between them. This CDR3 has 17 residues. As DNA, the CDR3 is TGTGCCAGCAGAAGGGACCAAAGAGACTCTGGGGCCAACGTCCTGACTTTC. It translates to CASRRDQRDSGANVLTF.

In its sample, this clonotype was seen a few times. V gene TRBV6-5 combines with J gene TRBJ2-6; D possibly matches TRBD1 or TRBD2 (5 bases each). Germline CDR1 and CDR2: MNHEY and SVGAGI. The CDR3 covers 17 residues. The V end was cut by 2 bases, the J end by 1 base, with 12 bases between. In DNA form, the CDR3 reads TGTGCCAGCAGTTACGGGACGGGGCGTTCTGGGGCCAACGTCCTGACTTTC. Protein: CASSYGTGRSGANVLTF.

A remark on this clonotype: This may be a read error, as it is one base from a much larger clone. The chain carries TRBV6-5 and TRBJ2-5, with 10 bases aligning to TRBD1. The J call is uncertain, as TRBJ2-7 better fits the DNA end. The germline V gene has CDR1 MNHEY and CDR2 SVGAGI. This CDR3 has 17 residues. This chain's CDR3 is CASSWGDRGSGGGEQYF. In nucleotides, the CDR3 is TGTGCCAGCAGTTGGGGGGACAGGGGCTCAGGAGGAGGCGAGCAGTACTTC.

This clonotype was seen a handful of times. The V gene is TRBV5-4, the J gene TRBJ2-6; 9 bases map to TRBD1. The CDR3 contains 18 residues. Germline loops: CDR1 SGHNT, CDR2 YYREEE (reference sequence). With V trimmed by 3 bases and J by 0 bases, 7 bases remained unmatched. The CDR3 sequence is CASSSRQGGSSGANVLTF. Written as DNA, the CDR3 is TGTGCCAGCAGCTCGCGACAGGGGGGGAGCTCTGGGGCCAACGTCCTGACTTTC.

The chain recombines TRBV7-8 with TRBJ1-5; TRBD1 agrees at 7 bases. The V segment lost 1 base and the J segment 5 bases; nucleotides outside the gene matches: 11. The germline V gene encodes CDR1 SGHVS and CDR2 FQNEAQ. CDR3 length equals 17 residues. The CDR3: CASSLEGERGQDQPQHF. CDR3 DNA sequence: TGTGCCAGCAGCTTAGAGGGAGAGAGGGGGCAGGATCAGCCCCAGCATTTT.

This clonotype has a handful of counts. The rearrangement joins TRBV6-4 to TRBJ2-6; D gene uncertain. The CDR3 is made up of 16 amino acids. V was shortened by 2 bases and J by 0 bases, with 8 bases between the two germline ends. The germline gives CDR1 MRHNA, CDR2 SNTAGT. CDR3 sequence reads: CASSDGWTSGANVLTF. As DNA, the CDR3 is TGTGCCAGCAGTGACGGGTGGACCTCTGGGGCCAACGTCCTGACTTTC.

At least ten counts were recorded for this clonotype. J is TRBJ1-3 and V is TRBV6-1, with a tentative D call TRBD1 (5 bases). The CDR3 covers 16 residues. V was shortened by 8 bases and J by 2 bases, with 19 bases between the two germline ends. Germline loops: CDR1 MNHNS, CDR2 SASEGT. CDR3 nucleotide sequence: TGTGCCAGCTTAGAGCAGGGTTTGCTGACTGGAAACACCATATATTTT. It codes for CASLEQGLLTGNTIYF.

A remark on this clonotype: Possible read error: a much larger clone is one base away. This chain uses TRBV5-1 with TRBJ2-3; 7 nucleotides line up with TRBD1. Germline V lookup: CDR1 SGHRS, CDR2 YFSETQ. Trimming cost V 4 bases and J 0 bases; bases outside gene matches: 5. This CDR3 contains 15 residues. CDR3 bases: TGCGCCAGCAGCCCACGGGGACAGAGCACAGATACGCAGTATTTT. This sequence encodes CASSPRGQSTDTQYF.

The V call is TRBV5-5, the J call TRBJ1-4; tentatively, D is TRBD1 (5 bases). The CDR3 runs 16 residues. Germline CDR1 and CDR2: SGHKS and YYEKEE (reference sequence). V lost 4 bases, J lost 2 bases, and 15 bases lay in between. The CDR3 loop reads CASSPGWDLTNEKLFF. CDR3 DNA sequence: TGTGCCAGCAGCCCAGGGTGGGACCTGACTAATGAAAAACTGTTTTTT. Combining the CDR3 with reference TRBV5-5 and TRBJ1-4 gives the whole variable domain DAGVTQSPTHLIKTRGQQVTLRCSPISGHKSVSWYQQVLGQGPQFIFQYYEKEERGRGNFPDRFSARQFPNYSSELNVNALLLGDSALYLCASSPGWDLTNEKLFFGSGTQLSVL.

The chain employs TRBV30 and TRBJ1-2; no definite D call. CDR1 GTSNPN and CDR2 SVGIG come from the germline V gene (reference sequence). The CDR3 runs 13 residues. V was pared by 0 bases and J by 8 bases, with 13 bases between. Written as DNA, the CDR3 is TGTGCCTGGAGTGTCGGACCAAGCGGAGGCTACACCTTC. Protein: CAWSVGPSGGYTF.

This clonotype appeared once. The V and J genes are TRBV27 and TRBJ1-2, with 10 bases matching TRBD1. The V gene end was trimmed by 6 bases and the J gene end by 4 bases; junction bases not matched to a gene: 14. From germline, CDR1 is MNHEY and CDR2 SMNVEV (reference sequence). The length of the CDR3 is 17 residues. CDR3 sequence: CASRVQRGQGIGYGYTF. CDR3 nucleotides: TGTGCCAGCAGAGTTCAAAGGGGACAGGGGATAGGCTATGGCTACACCTTC.

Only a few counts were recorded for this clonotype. Here the CDR3 DNA reads TGTGCCAGCAGGGATCCGGGACAGGGTCATGCAGATACGCAGTATTTT. Its translation: CASRDPGQGHADTQYF. The chain joins TRBV6-2 or TRBV6-3 to TRBJ2-3, with 9 bases identical to TRBD1. This CDR3 contains 16 residues. V dropped 6 bases and J dropped 4; count of bases not matched to a gene: 11. Germline CDR1 is MNHEY and CDR2 is SVGEGT.

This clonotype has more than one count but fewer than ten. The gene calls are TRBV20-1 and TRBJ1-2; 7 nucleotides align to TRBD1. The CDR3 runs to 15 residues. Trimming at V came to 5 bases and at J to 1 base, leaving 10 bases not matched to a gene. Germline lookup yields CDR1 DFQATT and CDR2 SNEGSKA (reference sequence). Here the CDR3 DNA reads TGCAGTGCTTTTTCCTTGACAGGGAGTAACTATGGCTACACCTTC. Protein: CSAFSLTGSNYGYTF.

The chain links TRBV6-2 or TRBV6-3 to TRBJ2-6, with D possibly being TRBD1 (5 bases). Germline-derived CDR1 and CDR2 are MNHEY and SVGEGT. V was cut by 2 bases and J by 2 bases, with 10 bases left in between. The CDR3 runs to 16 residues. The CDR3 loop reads CASSYPVRAGANVLTF. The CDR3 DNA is TGTGCCAGCAGTTACCCGGTCAGGGCTGGGGCCAACGTCCTGACTTTC.

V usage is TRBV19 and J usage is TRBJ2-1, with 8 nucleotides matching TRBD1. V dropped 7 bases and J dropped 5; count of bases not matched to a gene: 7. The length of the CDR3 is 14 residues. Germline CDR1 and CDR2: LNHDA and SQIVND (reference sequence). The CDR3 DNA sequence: TGTGCCAGTACCCGACAGGGGCCGGACAATGAGCAGTTCTTC. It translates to CASTRQGPDNEQFF.

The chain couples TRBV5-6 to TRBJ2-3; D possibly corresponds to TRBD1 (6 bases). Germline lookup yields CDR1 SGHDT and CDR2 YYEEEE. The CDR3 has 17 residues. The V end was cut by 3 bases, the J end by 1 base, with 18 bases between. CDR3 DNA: TGTGCCAGCAGCTCCCTCGTTACAGGGAGCCGCACAGATACGCAGTATTTT. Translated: CASSSLVTGSRTDTQYF.

The CDR3 reads CATSRSPNSMNTEAFF. DNA for the CDR3: TGTGCCACCAGCAGATCCCCGAATTCGATGAACACTGAAGCTTTCTTT. The chain joins TRBV15 to TRBJ1-1; D is unclear. This CDR3 region has 16 residues. V lost 2 bases, J lost 0 bases, and 13 bases lay in between. The germline gives CDR1 LNHNV, CDR2 YYDKDF (reference sequence).

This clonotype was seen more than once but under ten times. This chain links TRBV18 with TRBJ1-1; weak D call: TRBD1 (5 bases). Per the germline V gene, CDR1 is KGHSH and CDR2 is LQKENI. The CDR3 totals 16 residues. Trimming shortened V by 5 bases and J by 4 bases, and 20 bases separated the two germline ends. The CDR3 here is CASSVGHGGGSTEAFF. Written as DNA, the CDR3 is TGTGCCAGCTCAGTTGGGCATGGGGGAGGAAGCACTGAAGCTTTCTTT.

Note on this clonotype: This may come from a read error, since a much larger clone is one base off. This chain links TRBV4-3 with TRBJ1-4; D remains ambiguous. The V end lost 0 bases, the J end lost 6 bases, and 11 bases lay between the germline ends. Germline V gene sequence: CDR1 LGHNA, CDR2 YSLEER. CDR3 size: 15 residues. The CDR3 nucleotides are TGCGCCAGCAGCCAAGAGCGGGCCGGGTATGAAAAACTGTTTTTT. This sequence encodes CASSQERAGYEKLFF.

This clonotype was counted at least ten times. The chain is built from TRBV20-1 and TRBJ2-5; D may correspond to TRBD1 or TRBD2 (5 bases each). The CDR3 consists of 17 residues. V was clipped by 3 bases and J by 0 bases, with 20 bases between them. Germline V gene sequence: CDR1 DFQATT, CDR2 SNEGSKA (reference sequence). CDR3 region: CSASSEGFGSHQETQYF. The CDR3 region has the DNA TGCAGTGCTAGTTCCGAGGGGTTTGGTAGCCACCAAGAGACCCAGTACTTC.

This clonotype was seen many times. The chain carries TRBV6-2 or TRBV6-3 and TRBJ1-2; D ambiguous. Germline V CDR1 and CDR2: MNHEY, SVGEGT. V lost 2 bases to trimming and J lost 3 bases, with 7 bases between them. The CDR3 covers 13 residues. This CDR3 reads CASSYDGDYGYTF. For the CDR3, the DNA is TGTGCCAGCAGTTACGATGGAGACTATGGCTACACCTTC.

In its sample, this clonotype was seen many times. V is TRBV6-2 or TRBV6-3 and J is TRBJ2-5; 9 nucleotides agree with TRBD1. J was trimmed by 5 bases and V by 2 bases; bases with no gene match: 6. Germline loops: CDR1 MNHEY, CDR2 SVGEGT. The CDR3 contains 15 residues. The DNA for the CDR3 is TGTGCCAGCAGTTACACGGGACAGGGAAGCGAGACCCAGTACTTC. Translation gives CASSYTGQGSETQYF.

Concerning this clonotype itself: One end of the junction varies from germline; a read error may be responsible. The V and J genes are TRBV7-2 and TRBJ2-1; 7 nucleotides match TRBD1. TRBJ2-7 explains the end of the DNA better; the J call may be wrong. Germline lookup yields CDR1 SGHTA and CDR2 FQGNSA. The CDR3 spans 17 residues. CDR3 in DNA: TGTGCCGGCAGCTTAGGGGTAGGCAGGGGGTCCTACAATGAGCAGTACTTC. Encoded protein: CAGSLGVGRGSYNEQYF.

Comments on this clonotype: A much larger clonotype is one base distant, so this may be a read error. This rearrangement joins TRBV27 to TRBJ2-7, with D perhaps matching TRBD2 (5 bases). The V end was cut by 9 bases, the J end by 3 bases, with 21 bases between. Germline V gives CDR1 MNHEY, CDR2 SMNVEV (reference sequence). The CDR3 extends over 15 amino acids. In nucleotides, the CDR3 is TGTGCCAGGACTACGGGCAGGATCGTGGACTACGAGCAGTACTTC. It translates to CARTTGRIVDYEQYF.

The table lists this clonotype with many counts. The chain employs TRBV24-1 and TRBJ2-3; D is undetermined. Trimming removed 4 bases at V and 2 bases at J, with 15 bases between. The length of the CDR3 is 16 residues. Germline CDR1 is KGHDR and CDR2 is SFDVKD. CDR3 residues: CATSDPRTDYTDTQYF. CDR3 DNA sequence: TGTGCCACCAGTGACCCAAGGACGGATTACACAGATACGCAGTATTTT.